The T cell receptor beta chain under discussion was sequenced for a study of spatial heterogeneity in lung cancer. Single TCR cDNA molecules each had their own unique molecular identifier. TCRdb re-derived calls from the 5' RACE reads in MiXCR, one entry per CDR3 protein. The sample includes 40,000 or so distinct CDR3 sequences, 3% to 3.5% of them seen just once. Time point indicated: sample taken at primary tumor resection. The receptor's source is a male donor with early-stage non-small cell lung cancer. The starting material was normal lung tissue next to the tumor, obtained at surgery.

This CDR3 reads CASSQDNANTGELFF. DNA of the CDR3: TGTGCCAGCAGCCAAGATAACGCGAACACCGGGGAGCTGTTTTTT. This sequence joins TRBV4-2 and TRBJ2-2; D is uncertain. The V end was cut by 0 bases, the J end by 0 bases, with 5 bases between. CDR3 length: 15 residues. Germline V gene lookup returns CDR1 LGHNA and CDR2 YNFKEQ.